The clone carrying this T cell receptor (beta chain) was observed a single time. Its antigen is undetermined. Genomic DNA of every subset was divided equally among multiple immunoSEQ plates. Some clones are missing from TCRdb's copy, which holds only in-frame ones; the method was immunoSEQ multiplex PCR. The sample lists 2 million to 2.5 million clones; 93% were seen once. Partitioning of CD4+ cells yielded a CD45RA+ naive subset and a CD45RA-negative memory subset. The sample belongs to a study of shared clonotypes between healthy human individuals. Broader study findings: Shared clonotypes: roughly 4.5% naive CD4, roughly 3.5% naive CD8, about 2.4% memory CD4, more than 0.3% memory CD8. A limitation of the genetic and exposure-history diversity represented arose from few donors.

V lost 6 bases to trimming and J lost 0 bases, with 12 bases between them. CDR1 and CDR2 (germline): MNHEY, SVGAGI. CDR3 length: 14 amino acids. The clonotype comes from a man younger than 35 in good health. Some clones in this sample may be carry-over from other donors' samples. The V call is TRBV6-5, the J call TRBJ2-7; weak D call: TRBD1 (5 bases). Sample: naive CD4+ T cells from PBMCs. The subset: CD45RA+ positively selected. The CDR3 DNA reads as TGTGCCAGCAGGACAGACAGACCCTCCTACGAGCAGTACTTC. This translates into CASRTDRPSYEQYF.